This entry lists 29 T cell receptor beta chains sequenced from one sample in a study of Tregs in tolerant kidney transplant recipients. Some clones are missing from TCRdb's copy, which holds only in-frame ones; the method was immunoSEQ multiplex PCR. The table has about 110,000 clones, 90% seen once. The specimen comprised CD4+ T cells from blood, sampled before the transplant. Receptors were obtained from a human donor who received a combined kidney and bone marrow transplant.

The chain uses TRBV6-6 and TRBJ2-7, with unresolved D. This CDR3 has 16 residues. The V end was cut by 0 bases, the J end by 4 bases, with 16 bases between. Per germline, CDR1 MNHNY and CDR2 SVGAGI (reference sequence). The CDR3 DNA reads TGTGCCAGCAGTTACTCGAGAGGCTCAAGACCTTACGAGCAGTACTTC. This encodes CASSYSRGSRPYEQYF.

J is TRBJ2-7 and V is TRBV2, with 8 bases matching TRBD1. CDR1 is SNHLY, CDR2 FYNNEI, per germline. V shed 7 bases and J 7 bases; nucleotides not matched to a gene: 15. The length of the CDR3 is 15 residues. The CDR3 DNA is TGTGCCAGCACCCCAGGACGGACAGGGCAAGGGGAGCAGTACTTC. It specifies CASTPGRTGQGEQYF.

This rearrangement joins TRBV9 to TRBJ1-4; D unclear. CDR1 is SGDLS and CDR2 is YYNGEE in the germline V gene. The CDR3 is 14 residues long. V was trimmed by 0 bases and J by 8 bases, leaving 11 bases between them. The CDR3 here is CASSVGGISEKLFF. DNA for the CDR3: TGTGCCAGCAGCGTAGGAGGAATTTCGGAAAAACTGTTTTTT.

V is TRBV11-2 and J is TRBJ1-2, with a tentative D call TRBD1 (5 bases). The V end was cut by 5 bases, the J end by 4 bases, with 17 bases between. Germline V gene sequence: CDR1 SGHAT, CDR2 FQNNGV. The CDR3 is 15 amino acids. The CDR3 here is CASSIQQGRGYGYTF. The CDR3, as DNA: TGTGCCAGCAGCATCCAGCAGGGTAGGGGCTATGGCTACACCTTC.

The chain is built from TRBV7-9 and TRBJ2-3; tentative D call: TRBD1 (6 bases). Germline V gene data show CDR1 as SEHNR and CDR2 as FQNEAQ (reference sequence). The CDR3 contains 12 residues. V lost 9 bases to trimming and J lost 1 base, with 8 bases between them. The CDR3 sequence: CARRQGTDTQYF. Here the CDR3 DNA reads TGTGCCAGGAGACAGGGCACAGATACGCAGTATTTT.

The chain couples TRBV28 to TRBJ2-7; D is possibly TRBD1 (5 bases). Germline V lookup: CDR1 MDHEN, CDR2 SYDVKM. Deletions cut 4 bases from V and 0 bases from J, with 19 bases between. This CDR3 contains 17 residues. The chain's CDR3 is CASSSPRSTVSSYEQYF. DNA of the CDR3: TGTGCCAGCAGTTCCCCCCGCTCGACAGTGAGCTCCTACGAGCAGTACTTC.

The chain combines TRBV5-1 with TRBJ2-3; 12 positions agree with TRBD2. V was pared by 4 bases and J by 1 base, with 7 bases of the junction left unmatched. The CDR3 contains 17 residues. The germline V gene encodes CDR1 SGHRS and CDR2 YFSETQ. The CDR3 nucleotides read TGCGCCAGCAGCCGCCTTACTAGCGGGGGGCGCACAGATACGCAGTATTTT. Amino acid sequence: CASSRLTSGGRTDTQYF.

The rearrangement uses TRBV5-6 and TRBJ2-3, with D possibly matching TRBD1 (6 bases). Germline CDR1 SGHDT, CDR2 YYEEEE. The CDR3 length is 15 residues. V shed 0 bases and J shed 5 bases, with 13 bases lying between them. CDR3 amino acids: CASSLDREKGDTQYF. CDR3 nucleotides: TGTGCCAGCAGCTTGGACAGGGAGAAAGGAGATACGCAGTATTTT.

The chain is built from TRBV10-2 and TRBJ1-2; a possible D gene is TRBD1 (5 bases). This CDR3 comprises 14 residues. The germline V and J ends were trimmed by 0 bases and 8 bases, with 13 bases remaining between them. CDR1 is WSHSY and CDR2 is SAAADI in the germline V gene. The CDR3 sequence is CASSESSQGNGYTF. CDR3 nucleotide sequence: TGCGCCAGCAGTGAGTCGAGTCAGGGTAACGGCTACACCTTC.

The chain carries TRBV10-1 and TRBJ2-7; D may be TRBD2 (6 bases). The CDR3 is 16 amino acids. Trimming removed 3 bases at V and 4 bases at J, with 19 bases between. Germline V CDR1 and CDR2: WNHNN, SYGVQD (reference sequence). CDR3 in amino acids: CASSDFTAGQNYEQYF. The CDR3, as DNA: TGCGCCAGCAGTGATTTTACGGCGGGGCAGAATTACGAGCAGTACTTC.

The chain has TRBV5-1 and TRBJ1-2; 7 bases match TRBD1. From germline, CDR1 is SGHRS and CDR2 YFSETQ. The CDR3 runs to 14 residues. V was pared by 3 bases and J by 4 bases, with 6 bases of the junction left unmatched. Here the CDR3 DNA reads TGCGCCAGCAGCTCAGAGACAGGGAGCTATGGCTACACCTTC. Amino acids: CASSSETGSYGYTF.

This rearrangement joins TRBV6-5 to TRBJ2-5, with 9 bases matching TRBD1. The J call may be incorrect, as the DNA end agrees better with TRBJ2-7. Germline V gives CDR1 MNHEY, CDR2 SVGAGI. CDR3 length equals 15 residues. The CDR3 DNA follows: TGTGCCAGCATTTTTGGACAGGGGAGTCATTACGAGCAGTACTTC. Translating it yields CASIFGQGSHYEQYF.

This chain uses TRBV2 with TRBJ2-7; the match to TRBD2 covers 7 bases. Germline-derived CDR1 and CDR2 are SNHLY and FYNNEI. The CDR3 is 14 amino acids. Trimming cost V 5 bases and J 0 bases; bases outside gene matches: 4. Here the CDR3 reads CASSSGLPSYEQYF. In nucleotides, the CDR3 is TGTGCCAGCAGTTCGGGACTACCCTCCTACGAGCAGTACTTC.

The chain is built from TRBV2 and TRBJ2-7; 8 bases fit TRBD1. CDR3 size: 14 residues. Looked up from germline, CDR1 is SNHLY and CDR2 is FYNNEI. J was trimmed by 3 bases and V by 7 bases; bases with no gene match: 8. CDR3 DNA: TGTGCCAGCACCGTCACAGGGGGTCTCTACGAGCAGTACTTC. It specifies CASTVTGGLYEQYF.

V gene TRBV27 combines with J gene TRBJ2-1; 8 nucleotides align to TRBD2. V dropped 5 bases and J dropped 4; count of bases not matched to a gene: 22. Per germline, CDR1 MNHEY and CDR2 SMNVEV (reference sequence). The CDR3 is 20 amino acids. CDR3 DNA sequence: TGTGCCAGCAGTACCCCTAGCGGGCAACCCGGCGGGGGGATATACAATGAGCAGTTCTTC. Protein sequence: CASSTPSGQPGGGIYNEQFF.

This rearrangement joins TRBV30 to TRBJ2-3; 10 bases fit TRBD2. Losses at the gene ends were 5 bases for V and 1 base for J; bases not matched to a gene: 0. The CDR3 covers 13 residues. The germline gives CDR1 GTSNPN, CDR2 SVGIG (reference sequence). This CDR3 reads CAWGTSGTDTQYF. In nucleotides, the CDR3 is TGTGCCTGGGGGACTAGCGGCACAGATACGCAGTATTTT.

The genes are TRBV5-1 and TRBJ2-3; 8 nucleotides match TRBD1. The germline V gene has CDR1 SGHRS and CDR2 YFSETQ. With 2 bases clipped from V and 4 bases from J, the junction kept 6 bases outside the gene matches. CDR3 size: 15 residues. In DNA, the CDR3 is TGCGCCAGCAGCTTCCGGACAGGGATATCAGATACGCAGTATTTT. This codes for CASSFRTGISDTQYF.

This chain uses TRBV7-8 with TRBJ2-7; D possibly corresponds to TRBD2 (5 bases). The germline V and J ends were trimmed by 1 base and 0 bases, with 13 bases remaining between them. The CDR3 sequence is 16 residues long. Germline CDR1 SGHVS, CDR2 FQNEAQ. CDR3 coding DNA: TGTGCCAGCAGCTTAGTTTTAGCGTCGAGCTCCTACGAGCAGTACTTC. It is translated as CASSLVLASSSYEQYF.

J is TRBJ2-5 and V is TRBV4-2; tentative D call: TRBD2 (6 bases). The CDR3 runs 13 residues. The V gene lost 0 bases and the J gene lost 10 bases, with 12 bases spanning the gap. CDR1 is LGHNA and CDR2 is YNFKEQ in the germline V gene. For the CDR3, the DNA is TGTGCCAGCAGCCAAGAAGGGCGGGGCCGCCAGTACTTC. This sequence encodes CASSQEGRGRQYF.

V is TRBV7-2 and J is TRBJ2-3; D is undetermined. The CDR3 is 15 residues long. Germline CDR1 is SGHTA and CDR2 is FQGNSA. V was pared by 0 bases and J by 5 bases, with 12 bases between. CDR3: CASSLAQLAGDTQYF. In DNA form, the CDR3 reads TGTGCCAGCAGCTTAGCCCAGTTAGCTGGAGATACGCAGTATTTT. Variable domain in full (rest from reference TRBV7-2 and TRBJ2-3): GAGVSQSPSNKVTEKGKDVELRCDPISGHTALYWYRQSLGQGLEFLIYFQGNSAPDKSGLPSDRFSAERTGGSVSTLTIQRTQQEDSAVYLCASSLAQLAGDTQYFGPGTRLTVL.

The chain is built from TRBV5-1 and TRBJ1-2; 8 bases align to TRBD1. Germline lookup yields CDR1 SGHRS and CDR2 YFSETQ. The CDR3 extends over 16 amino acids. Unmatched junction bases numbered 11, after V lost 4 bases and J lost 3 bases. The CDR3: CASSPNPGGPHYGYTF. CDR3 sequence (DNA): TGCGCCAGCAGCCCGAACCCAGGGGGCCCCCACTATGGCTACACCTTC.

The CDR3 loop is CASSTLDRVNSPLHF. The CDR3 DNA reads as TGTGCCAGCAGTACTCTGGACAGGGTCAATTCACCCCTCCACTTT. J is TRBJ1-6 and V is TRBV6-5; 8 bases align to TRBD1. Germline V CDR1 and CDR2: MNHEY, SVGAGI. V gave up 5 bases and J gave up 7 bases; unmatched junction bases: 7. The CDR3 runs 15 residues.

J is TRBJ2-5 and V is TRBV19; D not certain. Germline V CDR1 and CDR2: LNHDA, SQIVND (reference sequence). CDR3 length equals 11 residues. V shed 5 bases and J shed 5 bases, with 6 bases lying between them. The CDR3 reads CASSPRETQYF. In nucleotides, the CDR3 is TGTGCCAGTAGTCCACGGGAGACCCAGTACTTC.

The chain uses TRBV4-1 and TRBJ2-3; the D gene is possibly TRBD2 (6 bases). The CDR3 is 14 residues long. Germline V gene data show CDR1 as MGHRA and CDR2 as YSYEKL. V was shortened by 0 bases and J by 6 bases, with 10 bases between the two germline ends. CDR3 protein: CASSQESSADTQYF. The CDR3 nucleotides are TGCGCCAGCAGCCAAGAATCTAGCGCGGATACGCAGTATTTT.

V and J are TRBV5-1 and TRBJ2-5; 7 positions agree with TRBD2. V lost 1 base and J lost 6; bases outside the gene matches: 9. CDR1 and CDR2 (germline): SGHRS, YFSETQ. The CDR3 runs 15 residues. Here the CDR3 DNA reads TGCGCCAGCAGCTTGATCGGGGGAGGGCCGCAGACCCAGTACTTC. This sequence encodes CASSLIGGGPQTQYF.

The chain uses TRBV28 and TRBJ2-7; 7 bases are shared with TRBD1. CDR3 length: 14 residues. CDR1 and CDR2 (germline): MDHEN, SYDVKM. V gave up 3 bases and J gave up 4 bases; unmatched junction bases: 6. The CDR3 loop reads CASSFRQGRYEQYF. In DNA form, the CDR3 reads TGTGCCAGCAGTTTCCGACAGGGAAGATACGAGCAGTACTTC.

The CDR3 nucleotides are TGTGCCAGCAGTTTTACAGGGGGCTACTATGGCTACACCTTC. Protein: CASSFTGGYYGYTF. The gene calls are TRBV28 and TRBJ1-2, with 9 bases fitting TRBD1. CDR1 is MDHEN and CDR2 is SYDVKM in the germline V gene. The CDR3 runs to 14 residues. J was trimmed by 3 bases and V by 3 bases; bases with no gene match: 2.

This chain uses TRBV9 with TRBJ1-2, with 9 bases fitting TRBD1. Germline CDR1 SGDLS, CDR2 YYNGEE. Unmatched junction bases numbered 8, after V lost 6 bases and J lost 8 bases. The CDR3 is 13 amino acids. CDR3 DNA: TGTGCCAGCAACCAACAGGGGGCTAGAGGCTACACCTTC. It codes for CASNQQGARGYTF.

The genes are TRBV29-1 and TRBJ1-1, with TRBD1 matching over 7 bases. The germline gives CDR1 SQVTM, CDR2 ANQGSEA. The CDR3 spans 13 residues. V gave up 7 bases and J gave up 4 bases; unmatched junction bases: 9. CDR3 loop: CSARQGGGTEAFF. CDR3 bases: TGCAGCGCCAGACAGGGAGGAGGCACTGAAGCTTTCTTT.